Detailed here is one TCR beta chain. This entry is derived from a study of blood T cell repertoires in COVID-19. This CDR3 comprises 16 residues. Germline V gene lookup returns CDR1 SGHRS and CDR2 YFSETQ. Trimming stripped 4 bases from V and 4 bases from J, with 19 bases between. Under the authors' procedure: Estimates of nucleated cell counts were drawn from the amplification of reference gene primers. TCRdb's copy holds only in-frame clones and misses some; the assay was immunoSEQ multiplex PCR. V and J calls and clone size are as listed in that table; D and trimming were resolved from the DNA. The sample shows nearly 250,000 clones, approximately 84% of them seen only once.

The rearrangement links TRBV5-1 to TRBJ2-3, with D perhaps TRBD2 (6 bases). The origin of this receptor is an elderly woman with acute or convalescent COVID-19. Material: peripheral blood. CDR3 residues: CASSISGWGAADTQYF. DNA of the CDR3: TGCGCCAGCAGCATTAGCGGATGGGGCGCGGCAGATACGCAGTATTTT. The variable domain in full, completed from reference TRBV5-1 and TRBJ2-3, reads KAGVTQTPRYLIKTRGQQVTLSCSPISGHRSVSWYQQTPGQGLQFLFEYFSETQRNKGNFPGRFSGRQFSNSRSEMNVSTLELGDSALYLCASSISGWGAADTQYFGPGTRLTVL.